The clone carrying this T cell receptor beta chain came up many times. What it recognizes is unknown. These data are taken from a study of T cell repertoires in cytomegalovirus infection. Study-wide background: Public TCR beta signature analysis indicated the presence of both CMV infection and matching HLA type.

General observations from the study: CMV-specific TCR beta clonotypes restricted by HLA-C dominated the ex vivo response. The cumulative frequency of public TCR beta families distinguished individuals who carried CMV together with the relevant HLA.

From the reads, TCRdb called clonotypes with MiXCR, one entry per CDR3 protein. This table has under 600,000 distinct CDR3 sequences, 16% appearing once. Germline V gene lookup returns CDR1 SGHVS and CDR2 FNYEAQ. Trimming cost V 5 bases and J 7 bases, with 12 bases left between them. This CDR3 spans 13 amino acids. The sequence was collected from a human donor in good health (CMV status not recorded). Some clones in this sample may be carry-over from other donors' samples. The sequencing input was CD8+ T cells from PBMCs. This chain joins TRBV7-6 and TRBJ1-5, with a possible D match to TRBD1 (5 bases). The chain's CDR3 is CASSRKKGQPQHF. In DNA, the CDR3 is TGTGCCAGCAGCCGTAAAAAGGGGCAGCCCCAGCATTTT. Full variable domain (rest looked up from reference TRBV7-6 and TRBJ1-5): GAGVSQSPRYKVTKRGQDVALRCDPISGHVSLYWYRQALGQGPEFLTYFNYEAQQDKSGLPNDRFSAERPEGSISTLTIQRTEQRDSAMYRCASSRKKGQPQHFGDGTRLSIL.